Sequencing of this T cell receptor beta chain was carried out in a study of radiotherapy plus CTLA-4 blockade in lung cancer. The method was immunoSEQ multiplex PCR; TCRdb's version includes in-frame clones alone and lacks a portion of them. Of 95,000 to 150,000 clones listed, just under 90% are singletons. Germline V gives CDR1 SGHDT, CDR2 YYEEEE. This CDR3 has 14 residues. This specimen consisted of peripheral blood, obtained from a patient treated with radiotherapy plus ipilimumab. This TCR came from a human donor with non-small cell lung cancer that progressed on radiotherapy plus ipilimumab. The chain has TRBV5-6 and TRBJ2-5; the D is unclear. The closer fit of TRBJ2-7 to the DNA end suggests the J call may be wrong. CDR3 sequence: CASSFGGSSYEQYF. The DNA for the CDR3 is TGTGCCAGCAGCTTTGGTGGCAGTTCCTACGAGCAGTACTTC.